This T cell receptor (beta chain) derives from a study of blood T cell repertoires in COVID-19. About the study: There were acute and convalescent COVID-19 samples, and they came from the United States, Italy and Spain. The analysed material was cDNA or gDNA that came from T cells, B-cell-depleted T cells, or PBMCs.

Authors' data handling: Reference gene primer amplification gave nucleated cell count estimates. Some clones are missing from TCRdb's copy, which holds only in-frame ones; the method was immunoSEQ multiplex PCR. The V and J calls and clone size were taken over from that table, and D and trimming were inferred from the DNA. The sample has fewer than 70,000 clones, approximately 83% seen once. The V end was cut by 2 bases, the J end by 4 bases, with 12 bases between. The CDR3 totals 14 residues. Germline V gene lookup returns CDR1 GTSNPN and CDR2 SVGIG (reference sequence). The TCR comes from an elderly man with acute or convalescent COVID-19. Sequencing used peripheral blood. The chain couples TRBV30 to TRBJ1-3, with TRBD1 as a possible D gene (6 bases). Here the CDR3 reads CAWSTQGTGNTIYF. CDR3 sequence (DNA): TGTGCCTGGAGTACCCAGGGGACGGGAAACACCATATATTTT.